Listed below are T cell receptor beta chains from one sample, sequenced in a study of long-term antiretroviral therapy in people with HIV. Some clones are missing from TCRdb's copy, which holds only in-frame ones; the method was immunoSEQ multiplex PCR. Of approximately 18,000 clones in the sample, 91% were seen once. The source material was unsorted PBMCs, sampled 3 years after starting antiretroviral therapy. All receptors come from a man between 45 and 60 years old with HIV. CDR3s leave out the opening cysteine and the closing phenylalanine or tryptophan.

J gene: TRBJ2-1; V gene: TRBV27; CDR3 protein: ASSRDTQNEQF
J gene: TRBJ2-2; V gene: TRBV25-1; CDR3 protein: ASSGKDTGELF
J gene: TRBJ2-3; V gene: TRBV4-3; CDR3 protein: ASSQDSTSGASTDTQY
J gene: TRBJ2-1; V gene: TRBV6-6; CDR3 protein: ASRGTGGINEQF
J gene: TRBJ1-3; V gene: TRBV6-1; CDR3 protein: ASSDGGWALSGNTIY
J gene: TRBJ2-3; V gene: TRBV9; CDR3 protein: ASSVTSGGTDTQY
J gene: TRBJ1-3; V gene: TRBV5-4; CDR3 protein: ASSLEALDTIY
J gene: TRBJ2-1; V gene: TRBV5-1; CDR3 protein: ASNPGERDEQF
J gene: TRBJ1-6; V gene: TRBV5-1; CDR3 protein: ASRSSQTGGYSPLH
J gene: TRBJ2-5; V gene: TRBV5-1; CDR3 protein: ASSLAALRQETQY
J gene: TRBJ2-7; V gene: TRBV14; CDR3 protein: ASSQGQGAYEQY
J gene: TRBJ1-4; V gene: TRBV5-6; CDR3 protein: ASSLVRGNRDEKLF
J gene: TRBJ2-1; V gene: TRBV10-1; CDR3 protein: ASSEGTSGGNEQF
J gene: TRBJ2-7; V gene: TRBV25-1; CDR3 protein: ASSVHREQY
J gene: TRBJ2-7; V gene: TRBV19; CDR3 protein: ASSIGNYEQY
J gene: TRBJ1-1; V gene: TRBV9; CDR3 protein: ASSRQTGVNTEAF
J gene: TRBJ2-7; V gene: TRBV5-4; CDR3 protein: ASSLAGASYEQY
J gene: TRBJ2-7; V gene: TRBV27; CDR3 protein: ASTTSNLAGGPYEQY
J gene: TRBJ2-3; V gene: TRBV19; CDR3 protein: ASSPRGGFSDTQY
J gene: TRBJ2-3; V gene: TRBV18; CDR3 protein: ASSPRPRLAADTQY
J gene: TRBJ1-4; V gene: TRBV5-4; CDR3 protein: ASSLNRGQIEKLF
J gene: TRBJ1-2; V gene: TRBV6-5; CDR3 protein: ASSYDRRYGYT
J gene: TRBJ2-7; V gene: TRBV5-4; CDR3 protein: ASSLRGSGSYEQY
J gene: TRBJ2-1; V gene: TRBV4-3; CDR3 protein: ASSQERRQGYNEQF
J gene: TRBJ2-2; V gene: TRBV10-3; CDR3 protein: AISEPKGATNTGELF
J gene: TRBJ2-2; V gene: TRBV15; CDR3 protein: ATSRDLAGELF
J gene: TRBJ1-5; V gene: TRBV28; CDR3 protein: ASSSRGEGNQPQH
J gene: TRBJ1-2; V gene: TRBV5-1; CDR3 protein: ASSLEQPKGYT
J gene: TRBJ2-7; V gene: TRBV21-1; CDR3 protein: ASSKADRAYEQY
J gene: TRBJ1-1; V gene: TRBV7-9; CDR3 protein: ASPGIAGRDTEAF
J gene: TRBJ2-2; V gene: TRBV7-6; CDR3 protein: ASSLRNTGELF
J gene: TRBJ2-7; V gene: TRBV18; CDR3 protein: ASSPSRGGYEQY
J gene: TRBJ1-4; V gene: TRBV19; CDR3 protein: ASSIRSEKLF
J gene: TRBJ2-7; V gene: TRBV27; CDR3 protein: ATPPLAGGTYEQY
J gene: TRBJ2-7; V gene: TRBV6-5; CDR3 protein: ASSPDRPDSYEQY
J gene: TRBJ2-1; V gene: TRBV19; CDR3 protein: ASSITGGSYNEQF
J gene: TRBJ2-1; V gene: TRBV10-1; CDR3 protein: ASSEAGAPYNEQF
J gene: TRBJ2-3; V gene: TRBV19; CDR3 protein: ASSMGQSTDTQY
J gene: TRBJ2-2; V gene: TRBV10-1; CDR3 protein: ASRGPSTGELF
J gene: TRBJ1-6; V gene: TRBV27; CDR3 protein: ASSLGTSHSPLH
J gene: TRBJ1-2; V gene: TRBV4-1; CDR3 protein: ASSQEAGAGWGYT
J gene: TRBJ2-7; V gene: TRBV6-1; CDR3 protein: ASREAPDRYEQY
J gene: TRBJ2-7; V gene: TRBV7-3; CDR3 protein: ASGDLISYEQY
J gene: TRBJ2-3; V gene: TRBV29-1; CDR3 protein: SVEFLSSTDTQY
J gene: TRBJ1-4; V gene: TRBV11-2; CDR3 protein: ASSSRGEDANEKLF
J gene: TRBJ1-1; V gene: TRBV6-5; CDR3 protein: ASSTGHNTEAF
J gene: TRBJ1-1; V gene: TRBV29-1; CDR3 protein: SVDPGTGLTEAF
J gene: TRBJ1-6; V gene: TRBV27; CDR3 protein: ASSLRQGNSPLH
J gene: TRBJ2-3; V gene: TRBV9; CDR3 protein: ASSVAPSSTDTQY
J gene: TRBJ2-7; V gene: TRBV10-1; CDR3 protein: ASSEGLGQGSYEQY